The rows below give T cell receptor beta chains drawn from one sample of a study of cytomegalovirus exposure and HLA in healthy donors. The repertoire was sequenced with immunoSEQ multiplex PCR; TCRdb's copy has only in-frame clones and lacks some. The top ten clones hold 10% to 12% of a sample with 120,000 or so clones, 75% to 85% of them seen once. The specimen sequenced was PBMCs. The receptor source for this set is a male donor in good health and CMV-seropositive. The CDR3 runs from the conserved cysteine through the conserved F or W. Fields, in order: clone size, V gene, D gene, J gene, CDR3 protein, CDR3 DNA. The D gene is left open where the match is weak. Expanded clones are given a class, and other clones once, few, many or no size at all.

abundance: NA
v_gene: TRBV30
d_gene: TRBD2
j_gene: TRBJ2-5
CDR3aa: CAWSGAGGKQETQYF
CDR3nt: TGTGCCTGGAGTGGAGCGGGAGGAAAACAAGAGACCCAGTACTTC

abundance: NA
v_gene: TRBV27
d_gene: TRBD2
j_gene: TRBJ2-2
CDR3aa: CASRIRLAGSTGELFF
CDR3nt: TGTGCCAGCAGGATTCGACTAGCGGGGTCGACCGGGGAGCTGTTTTTT

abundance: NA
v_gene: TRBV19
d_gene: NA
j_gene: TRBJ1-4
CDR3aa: CASSIRRRSEKLFF
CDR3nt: TGTGCCAGTAGTATTAGACGAAGGAGTGAAAAACTGTTTTTT

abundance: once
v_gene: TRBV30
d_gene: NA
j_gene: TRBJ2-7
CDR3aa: CAWVPRLTYEQYF
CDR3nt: TGTGCCTGGGTCCCGCGGCTAACCTACGAGCAGTACTTC

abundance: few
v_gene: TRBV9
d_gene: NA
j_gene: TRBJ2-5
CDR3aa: CASSVSPQGREETQYF
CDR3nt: TGTGCCAGCAGCGTAAGTCCCCAGGGTCGCGAGGAGACCCAGTACTTC

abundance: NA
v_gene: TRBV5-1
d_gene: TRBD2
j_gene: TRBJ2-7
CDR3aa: CASRLLAGLYEQYF
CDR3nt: TGCGCCAGCAGGCTACTAGCGGGACTCTACGAGCAGTACTTC

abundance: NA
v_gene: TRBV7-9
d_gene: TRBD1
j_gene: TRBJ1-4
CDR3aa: CASSLTGAGKLFF
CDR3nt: TGTGCCAGCAGCCTGACAGGGGCGGGGAAACTGTTTTTT

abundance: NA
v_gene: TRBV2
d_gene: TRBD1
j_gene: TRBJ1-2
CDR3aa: CASSYGTANYGYTF
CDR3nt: TGTGCCAGCAGCTACGGGACAGCTAACTATGGCTACACCTTC

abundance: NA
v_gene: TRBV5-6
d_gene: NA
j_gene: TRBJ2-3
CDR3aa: CASSLRPGTTDTQYF
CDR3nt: TGTGCCAGCAGCTTGCGTCCGGGAACCACAGATACGCAGTATTTT

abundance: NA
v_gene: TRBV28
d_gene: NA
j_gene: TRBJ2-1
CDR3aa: CASSFGGGNEQFF
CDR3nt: TGTGCCAGCAGTTTCGGGGGAGGCAATGAGCAGTTCTTC

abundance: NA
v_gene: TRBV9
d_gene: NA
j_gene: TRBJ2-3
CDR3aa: CASSTGGGSTDTQYF
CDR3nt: TGTGCCAGCAGCACAGGGGGGGGATCGACAGATACGCAGTATTTT

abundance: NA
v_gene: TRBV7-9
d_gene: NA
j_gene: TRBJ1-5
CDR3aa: CASSLGSSGNQPQHF
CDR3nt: TGTGCCAGCAGCTTAGGCAGTAGCGGCAATCAGCCCCAGCATTTT

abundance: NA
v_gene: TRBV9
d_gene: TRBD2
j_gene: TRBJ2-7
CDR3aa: CASSPGGLAGAIYEQYF
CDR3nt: TGTGCCAGCAGCCCAGGGGGACTAGCGGGAGCGATCTACGAGCAGTACTTC

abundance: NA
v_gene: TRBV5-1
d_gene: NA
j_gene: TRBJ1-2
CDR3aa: CASSLSVGQGQRGYTF
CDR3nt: TGCGCCAGCAGCTTGTCTGTCGGGCAGGGCCAACGTGGCTACACCTTC

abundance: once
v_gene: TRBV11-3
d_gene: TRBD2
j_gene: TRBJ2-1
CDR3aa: CASSLGVSGSSGQFF
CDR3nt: TGTGCCAGCAGCTTAGGAGTTAGCGGGAGCTCCGGGCAGTTCTTC

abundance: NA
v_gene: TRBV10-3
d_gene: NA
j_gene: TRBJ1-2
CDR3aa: CAIRPFVGVPDGYTF
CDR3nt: TGTGCCATCAGGCCTTTCGTCGGAGTCCCGGATGGCTACACCTTC